This T cell receptor (beta chain) comes out of a study of blood T cells in healthy people across ages. This clonotype appeared many times. The authors ran a second PCR of roughly 7 to 11 cycles using a sample-barcoded 5' primer and a J-beta primer mix. Sequencing of every sample gave 3 million or more CDR3-containing paired-end reads. One entry per CDR3 protein results from TCRdb running MiXCR on the 5' RACE reads. The sample has roughly 680,000 distinct CDR3 sequences; roughly half are singletons. CDR1 is SGHRS, CDR2 YFSETQ, per germline. The V end lost 4 bases, the J end lost 0 bases, and 14 bases lay between the germline ends. This CDR3 spans 17 amino acids.

This chain links TRBV5-1 with TRBJ1-6; D is uncertain. This TCR derives from a woman older than 75 in good health. The sequenced sample was blood. CDR3 in amino acids: CASSTDPISSYNSPLHF. CDR3 sequence (DNA): TGCGCCAGCAGCACCGACCCCATCAGCTCCTATAATTCACCCCTCCACTTT.